Listed below are T cell receptor beta chains from one sample, sequenced in a study of OX40 agonist ivuxolimab in advanced cancers. Some clones are missing from TCRdb's copy, which holds only in-frame ones; the method was immunoSEQ multiplex PCR. The sample carries some 75,000 clones, approximately 83% recorded once. The sample was CD4+ or CD8+ T cells sorted from blood, taken in a trial of the OX40 agonist ivuxolimab. All receptors come from an adult with an advanced solid tumor such as melanoma, head and neck, liver or kidney cancer. Each CDR3 is given with its conserved first and last residue. A D gene is named only where the DNA matches it firmly. Some rows have no size entry. The others give once, few or many, or a class for an expanded clone.

d_call	clone_size	v_call	j_call	cdr3_nt	cdr3_aa
.	.	TRBV30	TRBJ1-1	TGTGCCTGGGGGGGCATGAACACTGAAGCTTTCTTT	CAWGGMNTEAFF
TRBD1	.	TRBV14	TRBJ2-3	TGTGCCAGCAGCCCATGGACAGGGGGAATCCTGGATACGCAGTATTTT	CASSPWTGGILDTQYF
TRBD1	.	TRBV4-3	TRBJ2-5	TGCGCCAGCAGCTTACGGACAGGGACGCGAGAGACCCAGTACTTC	CASSLRTGTRETQYF
.	.	TRBV6-5	TRBJ1-3	TGTGCCAGCAGTTACAGGAATGGAAACACCATATATTTT	CASSYRNGNTIYF
.	.	TRBV6-5	TRBJ1-5	TGTGCCATCCGGACCGCCACGGATCAGCCCCAGCATTTT	CAIRTATDQPQHF
.	.	TRBV7-6	TRBJ1-4	TGTGCCAGCAGCACGGCTGCGGGGGCCACTAATGAAAAACTGTTTTTT	CASSTAAGATNEKLFF
TRBD2	.	TRBV11-2	TRBJ2-1	TGTGCCAGCAGCTTAGAGGCGGGACTAGCGGCCTCGGGGAAGCAGTTCTTC	CASSLEAGLAASGKQFF
.	.	TRBV19	TRBJ1-4	TGTGCCAGTAGTATGGAAAGGGCACTTGCAACTAATGAAAAACTGTTTTTT	CASSMERALATNEKLFF
TRBD1	few	TRBV5-6	TRBJ1-2	TGTGCCAGCAGCTGGGGGGACAGCTCCTATGGCTACACCTTC	CASSWGDSSYGYTF
.	.	TRBV27	TRBJ2-7	TGTGCCAGCAGTTTTGGGGATCCCCTGACCTACGAGCAGTACTTC	CASSFGDPLTYEQYF
TRBD1	.	TRBV6-5	TRBJ2-1	TGTGCCAGCAGCCGACAGGGGACAGGGTACAATGAGCAGTTCTTC	CASSRQGTGYNEQFF
.	.	TRBV7-3	TRBJ1-6	TGTGCCAGCAGCTTAATGGGGGCCACTAATTCACCCCTCCACTTT	CASSLMGATNSPLHF
TRBD1	once	TRBV7-8	TRBJ1-2	TGTGCCAGCAGCTTGTTCGACAGGGGGTTATATGGCTACACCTTC	CASSLFDRGLYGYTF
TRBD2	.	TRBV2	TRBJ2-2	TGTGCCAGCCAGAGCGGGGGGAACACCGGGGAGCTGTTTTTT	CASQSGGNTGELFF
.	.	TRBV19	TRBJ1-3	TGTGCCAGTAGGAGACAGGTGGTCCTTTCCAACTCTGGAAACACCATATATTTT	CASRRQVVLSNSGNTIYF
TRBD1	.	TRBV7-8	TRBJ1-5	TGTGCCAGCAGCCCCGACTCGGGACAGACGTTCACTCAGCCCCAGCATTTT	CASSPDSGQTFTQPQHF
.	.	TRBV6-5	TRBJ2-2	TGTGCCAGCAGCCTACTTGGGGGCCACGGGGAGCTGTTTTTT	CASSLLGGHGELFF
TRBD2	.	TRBV11-3	TRBJ2-1	TGTGCCAGCAGGCCGGGCAGCGGGAGCTACAATGAGCAGTTCTTC	CASRPGSGSYNEQFF
TRBD2	.	TRBV11-2	TRBJ2-7	TGTGCCAGCAGCTTCGGACTAGCGGGAGTACCCTACGAGCAGTACTTC	CASSFGLAGVPYEQYF
.	.	TRBV15	TRBJ2-5	TGTGCCACCAGCGGCAGAGGGGGGGTAGAGACCCAGTACTTC	CATSGRGGVETQYF
.	.	TRBV7-9	TRBJ1-1	TGTGCCAGCAGCTTACAGGGGAATGTTGACACTGAAGCTTTCTTT	CASSLQGNVDTEAFF
.	.	TRBV7-2	TRBJ2-5	TGTGCCAGCAGCTTATTTCCCCAGGGACAAGAGACCCAGTACTTC	CASSLFPQGQETQYF
.	once	TRBV19	TRBJ2-1	TGTGCCACACATGGTCCAACACAAAATGAGCAGTTCTTC	CATHGPTQNEQFF
.	.	TRBV6-4	TRBJ2-1	TGTGCCAGCAGCGCGGTCGAAGGTGTCCATGAGCAGTTCTTC	CASSAVEGVHEQFF
.	.	TRBV18	TRBJ1-1	TGTGCCAGCTCAACGGGACAACTGGGCATGGGCGAAGCTTTCTTT	CASSTGQLGMGEAFF
.	.	TRBV5-1	TRBJ1-5	TGCGCCAGCAGCCCCACTGGGCCCAATCAGCCCCAGCATTTT	CASSPTGPNQPQHF
.	.	TRBV4-2	TRBJ2-1	TGTGCCAGCAGCCAAGTTAGTCCGAGCTACAATGAGCAGTTCTTC	CASSQVSPSYNEQFF
TRBD1	few	TRBV6-5	TRBJ2-1	TGTGCCAGCAGTTACCGGACAGGGGGCCGGAATGAGCAGTTCTTC	CASSYRTGGRNEQFF